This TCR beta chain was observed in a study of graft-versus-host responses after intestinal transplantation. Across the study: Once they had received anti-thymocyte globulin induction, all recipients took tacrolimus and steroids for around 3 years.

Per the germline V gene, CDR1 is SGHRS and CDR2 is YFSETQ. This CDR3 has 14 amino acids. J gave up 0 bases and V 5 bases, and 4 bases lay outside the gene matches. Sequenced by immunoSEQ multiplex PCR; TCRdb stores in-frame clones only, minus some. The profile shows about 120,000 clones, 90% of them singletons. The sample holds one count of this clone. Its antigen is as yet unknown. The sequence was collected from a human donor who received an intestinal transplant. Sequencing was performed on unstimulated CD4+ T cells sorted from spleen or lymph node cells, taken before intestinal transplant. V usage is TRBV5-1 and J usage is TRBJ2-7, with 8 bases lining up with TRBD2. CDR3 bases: TGCGCCAGCAGGCAAAGCGGGAGCTCCTACGAGCAGTACTTC. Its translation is CASRQSGSSYEQYF.